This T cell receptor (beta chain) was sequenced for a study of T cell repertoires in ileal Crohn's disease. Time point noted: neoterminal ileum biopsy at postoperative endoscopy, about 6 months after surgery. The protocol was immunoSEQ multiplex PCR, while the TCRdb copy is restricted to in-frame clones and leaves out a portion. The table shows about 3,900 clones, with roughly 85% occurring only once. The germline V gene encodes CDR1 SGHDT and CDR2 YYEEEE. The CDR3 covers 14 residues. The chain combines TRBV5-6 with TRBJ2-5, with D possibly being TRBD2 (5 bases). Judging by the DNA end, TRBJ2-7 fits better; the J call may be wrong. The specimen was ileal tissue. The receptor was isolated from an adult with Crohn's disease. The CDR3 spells CASSAREGNYEQYF. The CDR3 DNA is TGTGCCAGCAGCGCGAGGGAAGGGAACTACGAGCAGTACTTC.